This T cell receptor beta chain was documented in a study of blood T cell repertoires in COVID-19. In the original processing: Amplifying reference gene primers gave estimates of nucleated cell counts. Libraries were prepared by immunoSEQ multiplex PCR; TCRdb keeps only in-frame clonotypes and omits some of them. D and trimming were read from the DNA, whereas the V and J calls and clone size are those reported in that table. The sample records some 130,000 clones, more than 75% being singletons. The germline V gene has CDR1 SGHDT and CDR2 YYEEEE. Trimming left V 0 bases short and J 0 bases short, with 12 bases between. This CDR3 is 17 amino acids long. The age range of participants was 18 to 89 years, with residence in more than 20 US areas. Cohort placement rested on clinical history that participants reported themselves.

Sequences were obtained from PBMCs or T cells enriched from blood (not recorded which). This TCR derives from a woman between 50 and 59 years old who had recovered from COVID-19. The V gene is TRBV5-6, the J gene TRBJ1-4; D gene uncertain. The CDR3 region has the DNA TGTGCCAGCAGCTTGGGAGGGCTCGGTGCAACTAATGAAAAACTGTTTTTT. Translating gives CASSLGGLGATNEKLFF. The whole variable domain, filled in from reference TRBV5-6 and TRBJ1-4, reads DAGVTQSPTHLIKTRGQQVTLRCSPKSGHDTVSWYQQALGQGPQFIFQYYEEEERQRGNFPDRFSGHQFPNYSSELNVNALLLGDSALYLCASSLGGLGATNEKLFFGSGTQLSVL.